In this sample, the clone carrying this TCR beta chain turned up many times. Its antigen is still unknown. Time point described: newly diagnosed GD, antithyroid drugs for less than 3 months. PBMCs provided the RNA from which the TCR library was made. These data come from a study of regulatory T cells in long-lasting Graves disease. Study-wide results and limits: Newly diagnosed patients had higher TCR diversity than persistent Graves' patients did.

CDR3 regions were amplified by Arm-PCR using iRepertoire HTBI primers to build TCR beta libraries. Using its own MiXCR run on the multiplex PCR reads, TCRdb lists one record per CDR3 protein. Of about 440,000 distinct CDR3 sequences in the sample, roughly 15% are singletons; the top ten hold 9.5% to 12%. Germline-derived CDR1 and CDR2 are KGHDR and SFDVKD. V lost 5 bases, J lost 6 bases, and 9 bases stayed unmatched. The CDR3 has 15 residues. These data also featured in a second study, about T cells in Graves' hyperthyroidism and ophthalmopathy. Per that paper: The HTBI primer set was used in a first-round RT-PCR of the TCR CDR3. A 13 V-J signature model discriminated ophthalmopathy versus stable hyperthyroidism.

The chain recombines TRBV24-1 with TRBJ2-3; the match to TRBD1 covers 8 bases. The sequencing used peripheral blood mononuclear cells (PBMCs), collected at new diagnosis, from a patient treated with antithyroid drugs. This TCR was sampled from a woman in her 30s with Graves disease. The CDR3 DNA reads as TGTGCCACCAGTGTGGAGGGACAGGACGTGGATACGCAGTATTTT. As protein: CATSVEGQDVDTQYF.